Shown below are 9 T cell receptor beta chains from a single sample sequenced in a study of cytomegalovirus exposure and HLA in healthy donors. The PCR contained 60 Vbeta and 13 Jbeta primers. The repertoire was sequenced with immunoSEQ multiplex PCR; TCRdb's copy has only in-frame clones and lacks some. The sample includes 150,000 to 200,000 clones, approximately 67% of them seen just once. Sample: PBMCs. The receptors here all came from a woman aged 18-30 years in good health and CMV-seropositive.

J is TRBJ2-5 and V is TRBV4-2, with D possibly TRBD2 on 6 matching bases. Germline V gives CDR1 LGHNA, CDR2 YNFKEQ. V shed 1 base and J shed 5 bases, with 14 bases lying between them. The CDR3 has 15 residues. CDR3 loop: CASSQAAGPGETQYF. The CDR3 DNA is TGTGCCAGCAGCCAAGCAGCGGGCCCCGGGGAGACCCAGTACTTC.

The chain has TRBV28 and TRBJ1-6; D perhaps matches TRBD1 (5 bases). This CDR3 is built from 15 residues. The germline CDR1 and CDR2 sequences are MDHEN and SYDVKM. V was clipped by 5 bases and J by 0 bases, with 8 bases between them. The CDR3: CASSPRDSYNSPLHF. For the CDR3, the DNA is TGTGCCAGCAGTCCCAGGGACTCCTATAATTCACCCCTCCACTTT. The whole variable domain, filled in from reference TRBV28 and TRBJ1-6, reads DVKVTQSSRYLVKRTGEKVFLECVQDMDHENMFWYRQDPGLGLRLIYFSYDVKMKEKGDIPEGYSVSREKKERFSLILESASTNQTSMYLCASSPRDSYNSPLHFGNGTRLTVT.

This clone was recorded a few times. The chain couples TRBV6-5 to TRBJ2-1; 8 bases map to TRBD1. Germline CDR1 and CDR2: MNHEY and SVGAGI. The J segment lost 8 bases and the V segment lost 0 bases, leaving 9 bases of the junction unmatched. This CDR3 comprises 16 residues. CDR3 sequence (DNA): TGTGCCAGCAGTTACTCGAGTGGGACAGGCAGCGATGAGCAGTTCTTC. Its protein is CASSYSSGTGSDEQFF.

This clone has a handful of counts. This sequence joins TRBV5-5 and TRBJ1-2; D uncertain. The CDR3 covers 15 residues. Germline V gene data show CDR1 as SGHKS and CDR2 as YYEKEE (reference sequence). Trimming left V 0 bases short and J 1 base short, with 10 bases between. The CDR3, as DNA: TGTGCCAGCAGCTTGGACCCGGGGTTTAACTATGGCTACACCTTC. Encoded protein: CASSLDPGFNYGYTF.

This chain uses TRBV7-6 with TRBJ2-3, with 7 bases matching TRBD2. Germline V gives CDR1 SGHVS, CDR2 FNYEAQ. This CDR3 region has 16 residues. V was clipped by 0 bases and J by 2 bases; unmatched bases: 5. This CDR3 is CASSLAGEGFTDTQYF. The CDR3 DNA reads TGTGCCAGCAGCTTAGCCGGGGAGGGGTTCACAGATACGCAGTATTTT.

The J gene is TRBJ2-3, the V gene TRBV30; TRBD2 matches at 10 bases. This CDR3 has 16 residues. V lost 2 bases to trimming and J lost 0 bases; unmatched junction nucleotides: 5. CDR1 and CDR2 from the germline V gene are GTSNPN and SVGIG (reference sequence). CDR3 in amino acids: CAWSSGGAGSTDTQYF. The CDR3 bases are TGTGCCTGGAGTAGCGGGGGGGCCGGGAGCACAGATACGCAGTATTTT.

As DNA, the CDR3 is TGTGCCAGCACCCCGACAGGGAGAAGAAACACCATATATTTT. Amino acid sequence: CASTPTGRRNTIYF. The chain has TRBV28 and TRBJ1-3; 7 bases map to TRBD1. J gave up 5 bases and V 7 bases, and 8 bases lay outside the gene matches. The CDR3 covers 14 residues. The germline V gene has CDR1 MDHEN and CDR2 SYDVKM.

This clone was counted a single time. The chain combines TRBV10-3 with TRBJ2-5; D is possibly TRBD2 (6 bases). The V gene's germline CDR1 is ENHRY and CDR2 SYGVKD. Between the trimmed V and J ends, which lost 2 bases and 5 bases, there was a span of 6 bases. The CDR3 runs 12 residues. CDR3 in DNA: TGTGCCATCAGTGAGGGGGGGGAGACCCAGTACTTC. Translated: CAISEGGETQYF.

This chain uses TRBV13 with TRBJ2-5; TRBD2 matches 9 bases. Near its end, the DNA agrees better with TRBJ2-7, so the J call may be wrong. Germline loops: CDR1 PRHDT, CDR2 FYEKMQ (reference sequence). CDR3 length: 16 amino acids. CDR3 DNA: TGTGCCAGCAGCTCGGGGTATAGCGGGAGAGTCTACGAGCAGTACTTC. The encoded protein is CASSSGYSGRVYEQYF.